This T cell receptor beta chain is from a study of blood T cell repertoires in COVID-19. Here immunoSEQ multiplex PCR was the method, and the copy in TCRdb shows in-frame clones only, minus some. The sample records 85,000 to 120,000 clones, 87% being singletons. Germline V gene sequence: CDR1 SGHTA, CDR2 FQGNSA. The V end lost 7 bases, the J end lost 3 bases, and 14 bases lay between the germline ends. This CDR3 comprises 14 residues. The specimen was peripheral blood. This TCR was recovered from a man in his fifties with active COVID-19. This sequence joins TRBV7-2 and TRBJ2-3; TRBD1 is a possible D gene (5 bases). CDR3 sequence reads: CASNLQAGTDTQYF. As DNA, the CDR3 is TGTGCCAGCAACCTCCAGGCAGGGACAGATACGCAGTATTTT.